A single sample is the source of the 23 T cell receptor beta chains below, sequenced in a study of cytomegalovirus exposure and HLA in healthy donors. The PCR made use of 60 Vbeta and 13 Jbeta primers. Only in-frame clones appear in the TCRdb table, and some are missing; sequencing was by immunoSEQ multiplex PCR. Of 150,000 to 200,000 clones listed, nearly 80% are singletons. The sample taken for sequencing was PBMCs. All receptors derive from a woman aged 50 to 60 in good health and CMV-seropositive.

The chain employs TRBV11-2 and TRBJ1-1, with D unresolved. The CDR3 has 16 amino acids. With 0 bases removed from V and 2 bases from J, the gap between germline ends came to 13 bases. The germline V gene has CDR1 SGHAT and CDR2 FQNNGV. The CDR3, as DNA: TGTGCCAGCAGCTTAGATCACGGTGACACTAACACTGAAGCTTTCTTT. Amino acids: CASSLDHGDTNTEAFF.

The chain uses TRBV28 and TRBJ1-2; D gene unclear. V was clipped by 6 bases and J by 8 bases, with 25 bases between them. Germline V gene lookup returns CDR1 MDHEN and CDR2 SYDVKM. This CDR3 is 16 amino acids long. CDR3 amino acids: CASSLRPGSGPWGYTF. CDR3 bases: TGTGCCAGCAGCCTCCGGCCGGGGTCAGGTCCGTGGGGCTACACCTTC.

The rearrangement uses TRBV7-2 and TRBJ2-7, with TRBD2 matching over 11 bases. With V trimmed by 3 bases and J by 2 bases, 6 bases remained unmatched. The CDR3 spans 16 residues. The germline gives CDR1 SGHTA, CDR2 FQGNSA. CDR3 in amino acids: CASSFSGTSGTYEQYF. In DNA form, the CDR3 reads TGTGCCAGCAGCTTTAGCGGGACTAGCGGTACCTACGAGCAGTACTTC.

The V call is TRBV6-6, the J call TRBJ1-1; D gene ambiguous. V lost 6 bases, J lost 5 bases, and 10 bases lay in between. In germline, CDR1 is MNHNY, CDR2 SVGAGI (reference sequence). The CDR3 spans 12 residues. CDR3 DNA: TGTGCCAGCAGCCGACTAAGGACTGAAGCTTTCTTT. Protein sequence: CASSRLRTEAFF.

The J gene is TRBJ1-4, the V gene TRBV2; weak D call: TRBD1 (6 bases). The CDR3 consists of 16 residues. In germline, CDR1 is SNHLY, CDR2 FYNNEI. Trimming removed 5 bases from V and 0 bases from J, with 13 bases in between. The CDR3, as DNA: TGTGCCAGCAGTAGGGACACCTTTGCAACTAATGAAAAACTGTTTTTT. Amino acids: CASSRDTFATNEKLFF.

The chain carries TRBV9 and TRBJ1-5; D not resolved. The V gene's germline CDR1 is SGDLS and CDR2 YYNGEE. The V end lost 3 bases, the J end lost 9 bases, and 13 bases lay between the germline ends. This CDR3 spans 13 amino acids. The CDR3 bases are TGTGCCAGCAGCGCGGTAGATGGCGGGCCCCAGCATTTT. Its translation is CASSAVDGGPQHF.

This chain joins TRBV7-2 and TRBJ2-5; D is perhaps TRBD2 (6 bases). Germline V gene lookup returns CDR1 SGHTA and CDR2 FQGNSA. CDR3 length: 13 residues. V was pared by 8 bases and J by 2 bases, with 12 bases between. In DNA, the CDR3 is TGTGCCAGCCAGCGGGCTAGTCAAGAGACCCAGTACTTC. Its translation: CASQRASQETQYF.

This clone was found a few times. This chain joins TRBV4-1 and TRBJ2-3; D not certain. The ends were cut back, 0 bases at V and 14 bases at J, with 15 bases in the middle. CDR1 MGHRA and CDR2 YSYEKL come from the germline V gene. The CDR3 extends over 13 amino acids. The CDR3 nucleotides read TGCGCCAGCAGCCAAGACTTGACATTTAGTCCGTATTTT. It encodes CASSQDLTFSPYF.

The V and J genes are TRBV4-3 and TRBJ2-7; D may be TRBD1 (5 bases). Germline V gene lookup returns CDR1 LGHNA and CDR2 YSLEER. Between the trimmed V and J ends, which lost 4 bases and 5 bases, there was a span of 12 bases. This CDR3 comprises 13 residues. The CDR3 loop is CASSRRKGNEQYF. CDR3 coding DNA: TGCGCCAGCAGCCGCCGAAAGGGGAACGAGCAGTACTTC.

The chain recombines TRBV6-6 with TRBJ2-5, with 10 bases lining up with TRBD1. The CDR3 covers 16 residues. CDR1 is MNHNY and CDR2 is SVGAGI in the germline V gene (reference sequence). J gave up 2 bases and V 7 bases, and 10 bases lay outside the gene matches. For the CDR3, the DNA is TGTGCCAGCACCCGCCGGACAGGGGGTTATCAAGAGACCCAGTACTTC. Protein product: CASTRRTGGYQETQYF.

The CDR3 DNA follows: TGCGCCAGCAGCCAGAGACAGTTGAACACCGGGGAGCTGTTTTTT. This encodes CASSQRQLNTGELFF. This chain links TRBV4-1 with TRBJ2-2, with D possibly being TRBD1 (5 bases). Trimming removed 3 bases from V and 1 base from J, with 9 bases in between. The CDR3 totals 15 residues. CDR1 and CDR2 from the germline V gene are MGHRA and YSYEKL.

Of note for this clone: The junction shows a germline mismatch at one end, possibly a read error. Different DNA sequences within this sample yield the same CDR3. The chain links TRBV27 to TRBJ1-6; possibly TRBD1 for D (6 bases). This CDR3 is built from 13 residues. The germline CDR1 and CDR2 sequences are MNHEY and SMNVEV (reference sequence). CDR3 sequence (DNA): TGCGCCAGCAGCGGGAACAGGGTTTCACCCCTCCACTTT. Translated: CASSGNRVSPLHF.

This chain uses TRBV29-1 with TRBJ1-2, with 7 bases fitting TRBD1. V was pared by 4 bases and J by 1 base, with 6 bases of the junction left unmatched. This CDR3 comprises 14 residues. Germline V lookup: CDR1 SQVTM, CDR2 ANQGSEA. CDR3 nucleotide sequence: TGCAGCGTTGTTTCAGGGGGTGGTAACTATGGCTACACCTTC. This sequence encodes CSVVSGGGNYGYTF.

The V gene is TRBV28, the J gene TRBJ2-7; 7 positions agree with TRBD1. J lost 0 bases, V lost 5 bases, and 4 bases had no gene match. Germline CDR1 is MDHEN and CDR2 is SYDVKM. The CDR3 runs 14 residues. CDR3 amino acids: CASSRTGSSYEQYF. DNA for the CDR3: TGTGCCAGCAGTCGGACAGGCTCCTCCTACGAGCAGTACTTC. Variable domain in full (rest from reference TRBV28 and TRBJ2-7): DVKVTQSSRYLVKRTGEKVFLECVQDMDHENMFWYRQDPGLGLRLIYFSYDVKMKEKGDIPEGYSVSREKKERFSLILESASTNQTSMYLCASSRTGSSYEQYFGPGTRLTVT.

The chain employs TRBV2 and TRBJ2-7, with 12 bases identical to TRBD2. The trim removed 5 bases at V and 2 bases at J, leaving 7 bases unmatched. The CDR3 covers 16 residues. Germline-derived CDR1 and CDR2 are SNHLY and FYNNEI. The CDR3 loop is CASSPRTSGNPYEQYF. CDR3 DNA: TGTGCCAGCAGTCCTCGGACTAGCGGGAACCCCTACGAGCAGTACTTC.

The chain combines TRBV5-1 with TRBJ2-7; 8 nucleotides agree with TRBD1. CDR3 length equals 14 residues. V lost 3 bases, J lost 3 bases, and 5 bases stayed unmatched. The germline gives CDR1 SGHRS, CDR2 YFSETQ. The CDR3 DNA sequence: TGCGCCAGCAGCTACGACAGGGGACGCTACGAGCAGTACTTC. It encodes CASSYDRGRYEQYF.

V and J are TRBV15 and TRBJ2-6; 7 nucleotides agree with TRBD1. This CDR3 region has 21 residues. With 4 bases clipped from V and 0 bases from J, the junction kept 18 bases outside the gene matches. In germline, CDR1 is LNHNV, CDR2 YYDKDF (reference sequence). This CDR3 is CATSTFTGIRDRASGANVLTF. Here the CDR3 DNA reads TGTGCCACCAGCACCTTCACTGGGATCCGGGACAGAGCCTCTGGGGCCAACGTCCTGACTTTC.

The chain employs TRBV2 and TRBJ1-1; tentatively, D is TRBD1 (5 bases). V gave up 4 bases and J gave up 0 bases, with 9 bases separating them. CDR1 and CDR2 from the germline V gene are SNHLY and FYNNEI. The CDR3 loop spans 14 amino acids. The chain's CDR3 is CASSVGRVNTEAFF. CDR3 DNA: TGTGCCAGCAGTGTGGGCAGGGTGAACACTGAAGCTTTCTTT.

The V call is TRBV18, the J call TRBJ2-7; D unresolved. The CDR3 has 11 amino acids. Trimming took off 3 bases at V and 3 bases at J, with 3 bases between the two ends. The germline V gene encodes CDR1 KGHSH and CDR2 LQKENI. The CDR3 here is CASSPNYEQYF. The CDR3 coding sequence is TGTGCCAGCTCACCCAACTACGAGCAGTACTTC.

The genes are TRBV7-2 and TRBJ1-1; the D is unclear. Trimming removed 7 bases at V and 1 base at J, with 7 bases between. CDR1 and CDR2 from the germline V gene are SGHTA and FQGNSA. The CDR3 is 12 residues long. The CDR3 spells CASTLRNTEAFF. For the CDR3, the DNA is TGTGCCAGCACCCTTAGGAACACTGAAGCTTTCTTT.

The gene calls are TRBV4-3 and TRBJ1-2; a weak D match, TRBD1 (6 bases). In germline, CDR1 is LGHNA, CDR2 YSLEER. V lost 0 bases, J lost 6 bases, and 8 bases lay in between. The CDR3 spans 13 residues. Written as DNA, the CDR3 is TGCGCCAGCAGCCAAGAACAGGGTAATGGCTACACCTTC. It specifies CASSQEQGNGYTF.

The chain uses TRBV6-6 and TRBJ2-5; D possibly corresponds to TRBD1 (5 bases). This CDR3 comprises 12 residues. V was clipped by 2 bases and J by 4 bases, with 5 bases between them. Germline V gene lookup returns CDR1 MNHNY and CDR2 SVGAGI (reference sequence). This chain's CDR3 is CASSYQGETQYF. In DNA form, the CDR3 reads TGTGCCAGCAGTTACCAGGGAGAGACCCAGTACTTC.

This clone appeared a single time. This chain links TRBV5-4 with TRBJ1-6; possibly TRBD1 for D (5 bases). The V and J ends lost 0 bases and 10 bases respectively, with 14 bases between them. CDR3 size: 15 residues. Germline loops: CDR1 SGHNT, CDR2 YYREEE (reference sequence). CDR3 in amino acids: CASSLGGVTTSPLHF. In nucleotides, the CDR3 is TGTGCCAGCAGCTTGGGGGGGGTTACTACCTCACCCCTCCACTTT.